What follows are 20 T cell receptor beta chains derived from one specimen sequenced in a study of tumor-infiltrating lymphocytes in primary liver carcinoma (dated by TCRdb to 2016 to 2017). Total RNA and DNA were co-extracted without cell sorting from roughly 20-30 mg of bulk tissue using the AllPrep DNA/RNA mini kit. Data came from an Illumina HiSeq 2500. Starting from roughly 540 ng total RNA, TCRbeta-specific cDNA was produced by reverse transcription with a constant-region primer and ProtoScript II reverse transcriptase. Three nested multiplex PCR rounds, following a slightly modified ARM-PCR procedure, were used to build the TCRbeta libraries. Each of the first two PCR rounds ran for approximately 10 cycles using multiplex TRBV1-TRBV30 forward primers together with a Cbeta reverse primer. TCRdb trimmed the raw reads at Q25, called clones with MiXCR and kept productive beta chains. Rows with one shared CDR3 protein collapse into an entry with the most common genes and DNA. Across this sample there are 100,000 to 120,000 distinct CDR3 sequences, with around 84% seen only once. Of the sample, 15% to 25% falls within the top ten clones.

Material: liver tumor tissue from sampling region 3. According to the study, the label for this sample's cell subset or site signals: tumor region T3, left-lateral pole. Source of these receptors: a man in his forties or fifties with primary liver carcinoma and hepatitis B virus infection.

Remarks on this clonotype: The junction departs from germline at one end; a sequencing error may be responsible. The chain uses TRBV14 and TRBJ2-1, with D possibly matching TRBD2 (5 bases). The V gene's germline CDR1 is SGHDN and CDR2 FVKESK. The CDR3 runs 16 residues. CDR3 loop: CATSAVTGWVNNERFF. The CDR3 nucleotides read TGTGCCACCAGTGCCGTAACGGGATGGGTAAACAATGAGCGGTTCTTC.

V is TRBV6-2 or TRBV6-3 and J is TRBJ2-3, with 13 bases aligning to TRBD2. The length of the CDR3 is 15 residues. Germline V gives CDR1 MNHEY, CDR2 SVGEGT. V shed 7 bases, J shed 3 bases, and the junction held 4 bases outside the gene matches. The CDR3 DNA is TGTGCCAGCATACCGGGACTAGCGGGAACAGATACGCAGTATTTT. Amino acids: CASIPGLAGTDTQYF.

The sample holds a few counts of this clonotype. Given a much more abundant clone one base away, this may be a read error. CDR3 nucleotide sequence: TGTGCCTGGAGTGTACGGGGGAGCGAGGCCCAGTACTTC. This translates into CAWSVRGSEAQYF. The chain couples TRBV30 to TRBJ2-5, with D perhaps matching TRBD2 (6 bases). This CDR3 has 13 residues. Per germline, CDR1 GTSNPN and CDR2 SVGIG (reference sequence). The V end lost 0 bases, the J end lost 9 bases, and 14 bases lay between the germline ends.

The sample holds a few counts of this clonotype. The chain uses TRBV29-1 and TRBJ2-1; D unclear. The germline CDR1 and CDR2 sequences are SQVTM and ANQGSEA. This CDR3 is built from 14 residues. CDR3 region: CIVEWRQAYNEQFF. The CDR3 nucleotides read TGCATTGTTGAATGGCGGCAGGCCTACAATGAGCAGTTCTTC.

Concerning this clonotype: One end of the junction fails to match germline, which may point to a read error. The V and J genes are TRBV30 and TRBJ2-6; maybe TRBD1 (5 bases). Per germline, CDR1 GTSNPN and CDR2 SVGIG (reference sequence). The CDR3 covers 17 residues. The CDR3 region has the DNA TGTACCTGGAGTGTACGTCAGGGAATCTCTGGGGTCAACGTCCTGACTTTC. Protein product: CTWSVRQGISGVNVLTF.

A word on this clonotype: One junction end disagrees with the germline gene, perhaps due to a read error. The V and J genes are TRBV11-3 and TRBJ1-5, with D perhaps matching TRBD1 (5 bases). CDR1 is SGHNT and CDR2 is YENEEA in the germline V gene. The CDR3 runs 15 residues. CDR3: CASNLDLGVAQSQHF. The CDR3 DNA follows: TGTGCCAGCAACTTAGATCTGGGGGTGGCTCAGTCTCAGCATTTT.

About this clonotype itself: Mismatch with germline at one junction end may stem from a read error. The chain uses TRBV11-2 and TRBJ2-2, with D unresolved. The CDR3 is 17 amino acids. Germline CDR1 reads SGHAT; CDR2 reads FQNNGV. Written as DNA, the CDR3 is TGTGGCAGCAGCTTAGATCATTGGGGTAGGGATACCGGGGAGCTGTTTTTT. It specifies CGSSLDHWGRDTGELFF.

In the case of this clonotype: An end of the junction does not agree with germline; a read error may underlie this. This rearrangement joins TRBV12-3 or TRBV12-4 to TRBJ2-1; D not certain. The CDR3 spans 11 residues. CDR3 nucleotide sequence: TGTGCCAGCACCCGAAGCGATGAGGAGTTCTTC. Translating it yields CASTRSDEEFF.

The DNA of the CDR3 is TGTGCCAGCAGCTTACATGGGACAGTCCTTAATGAGCAGTTCTTC. Translating it yields CASSLHGTVLNEQFF. This chain uses TRBV11-2 with TRBJ2-1; TRBD1 agrees at 7 bases. J gave up 7 bases and V 2 bases, and 8 bases lay outside the gene matches. The length of the CDR3 is 15 residues. CDR1 SGHAT and CDR2 FQNNGV come from the germline V gene.

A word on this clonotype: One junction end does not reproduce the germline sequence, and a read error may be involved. The CDR3 sequence is CASSTGGATEAFF. The DNA for the CDR3 is TGTGCAAGCAGTACAGGGGGGGCTACTGAAGCTTTCTTT. The rearrangement links TRBV6-6 to TRBJ1-1; 8 bases are a match to TRBD1. CDR3 length: 13 amino acids. The germline CDR1 and CDR2 sequences are MNHNY and SVGAGI (reference sequence).

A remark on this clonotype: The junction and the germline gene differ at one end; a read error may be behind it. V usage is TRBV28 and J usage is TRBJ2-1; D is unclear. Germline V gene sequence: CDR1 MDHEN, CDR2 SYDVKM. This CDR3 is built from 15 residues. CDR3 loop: CASSLVGASGNEQLF. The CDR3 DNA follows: TGTGCCAGCAGTTTAGTTGGAGCATCTGGGAATGAGCAGTTGTTC.

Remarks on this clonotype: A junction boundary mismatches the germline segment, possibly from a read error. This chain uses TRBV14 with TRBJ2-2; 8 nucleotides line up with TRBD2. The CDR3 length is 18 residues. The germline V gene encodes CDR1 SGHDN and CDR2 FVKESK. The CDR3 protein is CASSQEVGLAGNTGEMFF. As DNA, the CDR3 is TGTGCCAGCAGCCAAGAAGTAGGACTAGCAGGAAACACCGGGGAGATGTTTTTT.

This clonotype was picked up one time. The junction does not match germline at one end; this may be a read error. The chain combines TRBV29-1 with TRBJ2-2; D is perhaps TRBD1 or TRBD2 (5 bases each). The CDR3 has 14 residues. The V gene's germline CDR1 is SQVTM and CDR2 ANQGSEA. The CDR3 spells CSDIGPGPTGELFF. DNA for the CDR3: TGCAGCGACATCGGTCCGGGACCCACCGGGGAGCTATTTTTT.

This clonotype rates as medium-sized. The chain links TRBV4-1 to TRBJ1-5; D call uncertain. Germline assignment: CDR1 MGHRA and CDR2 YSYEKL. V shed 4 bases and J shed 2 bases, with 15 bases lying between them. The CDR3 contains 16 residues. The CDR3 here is CASSPVERVGNQPQHF. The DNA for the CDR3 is TGCGCCAGCAGCCCCGTTGAGAGGGTTGGCAATCAGCCCCAGCATTTT.

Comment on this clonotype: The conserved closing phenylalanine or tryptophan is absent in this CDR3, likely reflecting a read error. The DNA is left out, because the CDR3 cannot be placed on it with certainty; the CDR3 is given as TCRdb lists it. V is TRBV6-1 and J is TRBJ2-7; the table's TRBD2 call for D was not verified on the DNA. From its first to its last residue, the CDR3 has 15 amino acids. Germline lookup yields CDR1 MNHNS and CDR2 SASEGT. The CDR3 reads CASNVSTSGSYEQYL.

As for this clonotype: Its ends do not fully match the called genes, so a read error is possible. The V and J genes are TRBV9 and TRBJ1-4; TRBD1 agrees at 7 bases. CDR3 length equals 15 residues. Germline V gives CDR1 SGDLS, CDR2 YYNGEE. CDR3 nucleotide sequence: TGTGCTAGCAGCGCTACAGGGGCCCGAGGGGAAAGACTGTTTTTT. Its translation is CASSATGARGERLFF.

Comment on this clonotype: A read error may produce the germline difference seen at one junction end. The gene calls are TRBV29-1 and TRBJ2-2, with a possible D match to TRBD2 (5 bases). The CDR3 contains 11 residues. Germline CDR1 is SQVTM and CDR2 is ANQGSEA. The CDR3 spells CSVGVTGELLF. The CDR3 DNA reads TGCAGCGTTGGAGTCACCGGGGAGCTGCTTTTT.

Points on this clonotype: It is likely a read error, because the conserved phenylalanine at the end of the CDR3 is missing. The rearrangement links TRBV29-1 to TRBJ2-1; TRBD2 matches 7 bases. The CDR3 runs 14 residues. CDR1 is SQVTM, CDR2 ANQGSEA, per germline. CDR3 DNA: TGCACCGTCCAAGCGGGAAACTCCTACAATGAGCAGTTCCTC. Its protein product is CTVQAGNSYNEQFL.

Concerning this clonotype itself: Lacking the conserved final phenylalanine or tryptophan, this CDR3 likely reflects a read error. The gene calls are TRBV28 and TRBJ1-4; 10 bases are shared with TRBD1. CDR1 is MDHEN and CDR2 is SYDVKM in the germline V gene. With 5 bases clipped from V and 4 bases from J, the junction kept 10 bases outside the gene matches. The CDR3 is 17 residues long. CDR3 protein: CASSTTGTGVLNEKLFV. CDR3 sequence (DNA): TGTGCCAGCAGTACTACCGGGACAGGGGTCCTTAATGAAAAACTGTTTGTT.

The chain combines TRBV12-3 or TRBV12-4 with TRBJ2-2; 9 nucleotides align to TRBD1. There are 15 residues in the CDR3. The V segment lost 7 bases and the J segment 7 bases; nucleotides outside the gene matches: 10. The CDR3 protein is CASNHDRGGIGELFF. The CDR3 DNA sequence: TGTGCCAGCAACCACGACAGGGGGGGCATCGGGGAGCTGTTTTTT.